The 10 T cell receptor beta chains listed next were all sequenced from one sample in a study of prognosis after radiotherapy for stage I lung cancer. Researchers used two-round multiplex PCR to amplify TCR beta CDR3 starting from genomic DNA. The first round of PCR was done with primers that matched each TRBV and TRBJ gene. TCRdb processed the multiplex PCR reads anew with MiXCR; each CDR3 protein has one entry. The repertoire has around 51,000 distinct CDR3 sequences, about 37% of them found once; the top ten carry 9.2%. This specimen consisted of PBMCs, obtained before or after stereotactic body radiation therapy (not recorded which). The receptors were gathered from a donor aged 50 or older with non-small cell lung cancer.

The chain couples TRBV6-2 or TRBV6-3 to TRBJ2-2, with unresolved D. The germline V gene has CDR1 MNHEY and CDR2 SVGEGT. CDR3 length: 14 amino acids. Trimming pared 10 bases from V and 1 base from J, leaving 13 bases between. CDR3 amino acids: CAIRPYLNTGELFF. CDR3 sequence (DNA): TGTGCCATTAGACCTTACTTGAACACCGGGGAGCTGTTTTTT.

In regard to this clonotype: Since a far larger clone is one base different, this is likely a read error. The CDR3 loop reads CASSSSSSGANVLTF. DNA of the CDR3: TGTGCCAGCAGCTCGTCTAGCTCTGGGGCCAACGTCCTGACTTTC. The rearrangement joins TRBV7-9 to TRBJ2-6; no clear D gene. V was clipped by 4 bases and J by 0 bases, with 7 bases between them. This CDR3 contains 15 residues. Germline CDR1 SEHNR, CDR2 FQNEAQ (reference sequence).

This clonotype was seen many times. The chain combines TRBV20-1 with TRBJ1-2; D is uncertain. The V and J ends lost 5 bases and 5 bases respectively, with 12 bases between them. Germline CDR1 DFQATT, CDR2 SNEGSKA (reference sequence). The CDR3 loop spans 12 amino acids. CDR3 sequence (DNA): TGCAGTGCTGAAGGGCGCGAATATGGCTACACCTTC. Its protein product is CSAEGREYGYTF.

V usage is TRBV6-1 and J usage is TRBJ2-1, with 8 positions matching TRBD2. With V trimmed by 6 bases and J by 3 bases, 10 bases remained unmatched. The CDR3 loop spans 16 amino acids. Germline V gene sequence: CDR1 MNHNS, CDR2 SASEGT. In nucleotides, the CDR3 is TGTGCCAGCAGCCAGCAGGGCGGGGGGTACTACAATGAGCAGTTCTTC. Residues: CASSQQGGGYYNEQFF.

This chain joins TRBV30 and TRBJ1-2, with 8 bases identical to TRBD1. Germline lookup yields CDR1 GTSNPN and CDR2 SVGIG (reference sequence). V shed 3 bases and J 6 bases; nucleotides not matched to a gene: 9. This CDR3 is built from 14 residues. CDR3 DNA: TGTGCCTGGAGCCCATTGGGACAGGCACATGGCTACACCTTC. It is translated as CAWSPLGQAHGYTF.

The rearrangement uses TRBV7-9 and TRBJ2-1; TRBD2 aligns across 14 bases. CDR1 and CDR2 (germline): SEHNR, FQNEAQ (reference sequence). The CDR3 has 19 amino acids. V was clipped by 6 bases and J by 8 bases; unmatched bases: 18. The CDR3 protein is CASSFNRGWTSGRIYEQFF. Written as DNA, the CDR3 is TGTGCCAGCAGTTTTAACAGGGGGTGGACTAGCGGGAGGATCTATGAGCAGTTCTTC.

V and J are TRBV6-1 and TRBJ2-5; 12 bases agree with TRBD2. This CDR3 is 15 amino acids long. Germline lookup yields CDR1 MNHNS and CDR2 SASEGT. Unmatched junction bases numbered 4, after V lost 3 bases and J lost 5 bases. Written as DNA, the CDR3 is TGTGCCAGCAGTGAGACTAGCGGGGGCCCGGAGACCCAGTACTTC. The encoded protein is CASSETSGGPETQYF.

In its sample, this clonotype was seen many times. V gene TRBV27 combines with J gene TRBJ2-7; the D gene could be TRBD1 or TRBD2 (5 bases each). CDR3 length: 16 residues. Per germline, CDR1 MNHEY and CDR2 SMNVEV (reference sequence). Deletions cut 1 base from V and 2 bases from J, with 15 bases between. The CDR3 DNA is TGTGCCAGCAGTTTATACTACGGGACCCTTGCCTACGAGCAGTACTTC. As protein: CASSLYYGTLAYEQYF.

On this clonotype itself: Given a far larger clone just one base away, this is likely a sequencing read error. This CDR3 reads CASSSTWVEQPQHF. The CDR3, as DNA: TGTGCCAGCAGTTCCACTTGGGTTGAGCAGCCCCAGCATTTT. This rearrangement joins TRBV6-9 to TRBJ1-5; D gene unclear. The CDR3 has 14 amino acids. V lost 4 bases, J lost 7 bases, and 14 bases lay in between. In germline, CDR1 is MNHGY, CDR2 SVAAGI.

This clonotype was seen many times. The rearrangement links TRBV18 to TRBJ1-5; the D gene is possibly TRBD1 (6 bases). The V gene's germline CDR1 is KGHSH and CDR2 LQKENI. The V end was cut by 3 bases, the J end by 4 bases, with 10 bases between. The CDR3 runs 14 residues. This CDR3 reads CASSPYRENQPQHF. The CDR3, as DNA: TGTGCCAGCTCACCGTACAGGGAGAATCAGCCCCAGCATTTT. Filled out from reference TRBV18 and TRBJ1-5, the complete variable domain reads NAGVMQNPRHLVRRRGQEARLRCSPMKGHSHVYWYRQLPEEGLKFMVYLQKENIIDESGMPKERFSAEFPKEGPSILRIQQVVRGDSAAYFCASSPYRENQPQHFGDGTRLSIL.